This T cell receptor beta chain was captured in a study of blood T cell repertoires in COVID-19. Overall study context: Sites in the United States, Italy and Spain provided acute and convalescent COVID-19 samples.

Losses at the gene ends were 6 bases for V and 4 bases for J; bases not matched to a gene: 4. The CDR3 contains 13 residues. From germline, CDR1 is MNHEY and CDR2 SVGAGI. Profiling relied on immunoSEQ multiplex PCR, and the TCRdb table lists in-frame clones only, not all of them. The table lists about 67,000 clones, nearly 80% of them singletons. The TCR was taken from a woman aged 60 to 75 with acute or convalescent COVID-19. Sequenced material: peripheral blood. The chain is built from TRBV6-5 and TRBJ2-5, with TRBD2 matching over 8 bases. CDR3 sequence reads: CASRRSGGETQYF. The CDR3 DNA follows: TGTGCCAGCAGAAGAAGCGGGGGAGAGACCCAGTACTTC.